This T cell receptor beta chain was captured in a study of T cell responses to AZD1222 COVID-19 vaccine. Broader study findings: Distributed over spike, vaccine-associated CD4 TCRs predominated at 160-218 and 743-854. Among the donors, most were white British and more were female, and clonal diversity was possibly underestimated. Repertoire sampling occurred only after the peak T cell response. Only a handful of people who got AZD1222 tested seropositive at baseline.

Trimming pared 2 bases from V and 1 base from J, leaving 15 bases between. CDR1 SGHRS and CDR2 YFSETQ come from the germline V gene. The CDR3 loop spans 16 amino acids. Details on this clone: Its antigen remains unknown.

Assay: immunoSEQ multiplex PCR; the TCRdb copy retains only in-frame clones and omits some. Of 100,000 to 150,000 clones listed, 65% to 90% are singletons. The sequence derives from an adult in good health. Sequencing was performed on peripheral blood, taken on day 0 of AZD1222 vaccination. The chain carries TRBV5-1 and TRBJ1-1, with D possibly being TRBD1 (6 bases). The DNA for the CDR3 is TGCGCCAGCAGCTTCAATCCCGGGACACCGAACACTGAAGCTTTCTTT. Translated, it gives CASSFNPGTPNTEAFF. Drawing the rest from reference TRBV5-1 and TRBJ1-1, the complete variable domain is KAGVTQTPRYLIKTRGQQVTLSCSPISGHRSVSWYQQTPGQGLQFLFEYFSETQRNKGNFPGRFSGRQFSNSRSEMNVSTLELGDSALYLCASSFNPGTPNTEAFFGQGTRLTVV.